There are many counts of the clone carrying this TCR beta chain. CDR1 and CDR2 (germline): MGHRA, YSYEKL. This CDR3 region has 14 residues. Trimming took off 1 base at V and 3 bases at J, with 7 bases between the two ends. The TCRbeta library was prepared with unique molecular identifiers. From the PCR reads, TCRdb called clonotypes with MiXCR, one entry per CDR3 protein. The data hold a few hundred thousand distinct CDR3 sequences, with roughly a quarter observed a single time. The data are from a study of T-cell reconstitution after alpha-beta-depleted transplantation in children. The specimen was PBMCs, mostly from graft donor cells, collected 360 days after TCRalphabeta/CD19-depleted stem cell transplant. This clonotype was obtained from a female patient aged 2-15 years who had a stem cell transplant for congenital amegakaryocytic thrombocytopenia, so the T cells may come from the graft donor. J is TRBJ1-5 and V is TRBV4-1; D gene uncertain. CDR3 sequence reads: CASSQGGLNQPQHF. For the CDR3, the DNA is TGCGCCAGCAGCCAAGGAGGGCTCAATCAGCCCCAGCATTTT.